This passage covers 10 T cell receptor beta chains from one sample sequenced in a study of beta chain features in type 1 diabetes. Study outcomes and limitations: Among all four CD4+ subsets, Type 1 diabetes patients had TCRB CDR3s that were moderately but significantly shorter.

The whole isolated RNA underwent reverse transcription, so sequencing captured expressed TCRB transcripts. The method was immunoSEQ multiplex PCR; TCRdb's version includes in-frame clones alone and lacks a portion of them. The sample has about 370,000 clones; 8% to 10% are singletons. These receptors have no identified antigens. The sample comprised central memory CD4+ T cells from blood. The origin of the receptors is a man aged 30 to 39 with type 1 diabetes.

The V and J genes are TRBV9 and TRBJ2-7; no firm D call. Germline CDR1 is SGDLS and CDR2 is YYNGEE. This CDR3 has 16 residues. Trimming shortened V by 0 bases and J by 1 base, and 14 bases separated the two germline ends. CDR3 region: CASSVALASPSYEQYF. In nucleotides, the CDR3 is TGTGCCAGCAGCGTAGCTTTGGCATCCCCGTCCTACGAGCAGTACTTC.

The chain is built from TRBV4-2 and TRBJ2-4; D is uncertain. From germline, CDR1 is LGHNA and CDR2 YNFKEQ. The CDR3 has 16 residues. Trimming pared 0 bases from V and 0 bases from J, leaving 9 bases between. The CDR3 DNA is TGTGCCAGCAGCCAAGATCAGGCGTTAGCCAAAAACATTCAGTACTTC. The encoded protein is CASSQDQALAKNIQYF.

This clone was seen more than once but under ten times. The genes are TRBV19 and TRBJ2-2, with D unclear. This CDR3 has 16 amino acids. V lost 3 bases and J 1 base, leaving 12 bases between the germline ends. Germline CDR1 is LNHDA and CDR2 is SQIVND (reference sequence). This CDR3 reads CASSIEGQLNTGELFF. CDR3 bases: TGTGCCAGTAGTATCGAAGGGCAGCTGAACACCGGGGAGCTGTTTTTT. The whole variable domain, filled in from reference TRBV19 and TRBJ2-2, reads DGGITQSPKYLFRKEGQNVTLSCEQNLNHDAMYWYRQDPGQGLRLIYYSQIVNDFQKGDIAEGYSVSREKKESFPLTVTSAQKNPTAFYLCASSIEGQLNTGELFFGEGSRLTVL.

This clone appeared a few times. The junction shows a germline mismatch at one end, possibly a read error. The chain employs TRBV2 and TRBJ2-6, with D unresolved. This CDR3 comprises 15 residues. Per the germline V gene, CDR1 is SNHLY and CDR2 is FYNNEI. CDR3 sequence: CASSEASSGANVLTF. The CDR3 DNA sequence: TGTGCCAGCAGCGAAGCTAGCTCTGGGGCCAACGTCCTGACTTTC.

This clone was picked up a small number of times. A junction end diverges from the germline sequence, so it may reflect a read error. CDR3 residues: CATSDPGRADTQYF. CDR3 bases: TGTGCCACCAGTGACCCGGGACGTGCAGATACGCAGTATTTT. V gene TRBV6-5 combines with J gene TRBJ2-3, with D perhaps TRBD1 or TRBD2 (5 bases each). This CDR3 is 14 amino acids long. Looked up from germline, CDR1 is MNHEY and CDR2 is SVGAGI.

Only a few counts were recorded for this clone. The chain links TRBV18 to TRBJ2-2; TRBD1 matches at 8 bases. V lost 3 bases and J lost 0; bases outside the gene matches: 3. This CDR3 contains 16 residues. Germline CDR1 reads KGHSH; CDR2 reads LQKENI. CDR3 amino acids: CASSPRTGSNTGELFF. The CDR3 nucleotides read TGTGCCAGCTCACCTCGGACAGGGTCGAACACCGGGGAGCTGTTTTTT. The whole variable domain, remainder taken from reference TRBV18 and TRBJ2-2, is NAGVMQNPRHLVRRRGQEARLRCSPMKGHSHVYWYRQLPEEGLKFMVYLQKENIIDESGMPKERFSAEFPKEGPSILRIQQVVRGDSAAYFCASSPRTGSNTGELFFGEGSRLTVL.

There are a few counts of this clone. The chain uses TRBV5-8 and TRBJ1-1; D is perhaps TRBD1 (5 bases). The CDR3 has 15 amino acids. CDR1 SGHTS and CDR2 YDEGEE come from the germline V gene. V was shortened by 4 bases and J by 4 bases, with 17 bases between the two germline ends. The CDR3 DNA reads TGTGCCAGCAGCGTAAACCGGGACTGGAGCACTGAAGCTTTCTTT. This sequence encodes CASSVNRDWSTEAFF.

This clone showed up just a few times. J is TRBJ2-3 and V is TRBV11-3; D is possibly TRBD1 or TRBD2 (5 bases each). In germline, CDR1 is SGHNT, CDR2 YENEEA. Trimming removed 4 bases from V and 4 bases from J, with 15 bases in between. The CDR3 runs 15 residues. Here the CDR3 DNA reads TGTGCCAGCAGCTCGGGACCGCTCTCCCCAGATACGCAGTATTTT. It is translated as CASSSGPLSPDTQYF.

This chain links TRBV28 with TRBJ2-1; D possibly corresponds to TRBD1 (5 bases). The CDR3 consists of 14 residues. Germline values: CDR1 MDHEN, CDR2 SYDVKM. With 3 bases removed from V and 7 bases from J, the gap between germline ends came to 13 bases. The CDR3 bases are TGTGCCAGCAGTTTGGGTGGGGCTGGGAATGAGCAGTTCTTC. This encodes CASSLGGAGNEQFF.

This clone was counted only a few times. The chain uses TRBV30 and TRBJ2-1; D is ambiguous. Deletions cut 1 base from V and 3 bases from J, with 7 bases between. CDR3 size: 13 residues. CDR1 is GTSNPN, CDR2 SVGIG, per germline (reference sequence). DNA of the CDR3: TGTGCCTGGAGTGAAGACTTCTACAATGAGCAGTTCTTC. It specifies CAWSEDFYNEQFF.